Shown below are 27 T cell receptor beta chains from a single sample sequenced in a study of T cells in Graves' hyperthyroidism and ophthalmopathy. It was RNA transcripts that yielded the amplified TCR beta CDR3 regions. The TCR CDR3 was amplified in a first-round RT-PCR using the HTBI primer set. TCRdb ran MiXCR on the multiplex PCR reads and lists one entry per CDR3 protein. The sample has a few hundred thousand distinct CDR3 sequences; around 14% are singletons. The sequenced sample consisted of blood. The receptors come from a woman aged 25-40 years with Graves' hyperthyroidism.

The chain recombines TRBV29-1 with TRBJ2-7; 9 bases fit TRBD2. Trimming removed 4 bases from V and 4 bases from J; junction bases left unmatched: 8. CDR3 size: 14 residues. Germline-derived CDR1 and CDR2 are SQVTM and ANQGSEA. The CDR3 DNA follows: TGCAGCGTTGGAGGGACTAGCAGGAGATACGAGCAGTACTTC. Protein: CSVGGTSRRYEQYF.

In this sample, this clonotype turned up many times. This chain connects TRBV2 to TRBJ2-2, with TRBD2 identical over 7 bases. The CDR3 has 14 amino acids. Germline trimming cut 6 bases from V and 4 bases from J; bases unmatched to any gene: 5. Germline CDR1 and CDR2: SNHLY and FYNNEI. CDR3 nucleotide sequence: TGTGCCAGCAGAGCGGGACTCTTCACCGGGGAGCTGTTTTTT. Translating gives CASRAGLFTGELFF.

This clonotype has just a few counts. The V gene is TRBV6-2 or TRBV6-3, the J gene TRBJ1-5; D remains unclear. Per the germline V gene, CDR1 is MNHEY and CDR2 is SVGEGT. The V end was cut by 4 bases, the J end by 3 bases, with 4 bases between. The CDR3 is 12 residues long. In DNA, the CDR3 is TGTGCCAGCAGTTGGACCAATCAGCCCCAGCATTTT. Translating gives CASSWTNQPQHF.

The chain couples TRBV19 to TRBJ2-2; D remains unclear. From germline, CDR1 is LNHDA and CDR2 SQIVND (reference sequence). V was clipped by 6 bases and J by 0 bases, with 11 bases between them. The length of the CDR3 is 15 residues. The CDR3 DNA reads as TGTGCCAGTAGGAGCCAACGGGCGAACACCGGGGAGCTGTTTTTT. It is translated as CASRSQRANTGELFF. Drawing the rest from reference TRBV19 and TRBJ2-2, the complete variable domain is DGGITQSPKYLFRKEGQNVTLSCEQNLNHDAMYWYRQDPGQGLRLIYYSQIVNDFQKGDIAEGYSVSREKKESFPLTVTSAQKNPTAFYLCASRSQRANTGELFFGEGSRLTVL.

This clonotype was seen ten or more times. The chain links TRBV27 to TRBJ2-1, with D unresolved. Trimming took off 5 bases at V and 8 bases at J, with 19 bases between the two ends. CDR1 and CDR2 from the germline V gene are MNHEY and SMNVEV (reference sequence). The CDR3 sequence is 15 residues long. CDR3 sequence reads: CASSAADGLKDEQFF. The CDR3 region has the DNA TGTGCCAGCAGTGCTGCTGACGGCCTGAAGGATGAGCAGTTCTTC.

This clonotype appeared many times. The V and J genes are TRBV11-1 and TRBJ2-7; D unclear. The CDR3 extends over 13 amino acids. The germline V gene has CDR1 SGHAT and CDR2 FQDESV (reference sequence). The V gene lost 5 bases and the J gene lost 3 bases, with 11 bases spanning the gap. For the CDR3, the DNA is TGTGCCAGCAGCCATACAAACGGCTACGAGCAGTACTTC. Amino acid sequence: CASSHTNGYEQYF.

In this sample, this clonotype turned up many times. CDR3 bases: TGTGCCAGCAGTGCGGGGTACATCCCTAATCAGCCCCAGCATTTT. This sequence encodes CASSAGYIPNQPQHF. The J gene is TRBJ1-5, the V gene TRBV12-3 or TRBV12-4, with D unclear. This CDR3 has 15 amino acids. V lost 5 bases to trimming and J lost 4 bases, with 15 bases between them.

This clonotype was found many times. The CDR3: CASSLAHLYEQYF. In nucleotides, the CDR3 is TGTGCCAGCAGTTTAGCTCACCTCTACGAGCAGTACTTC. This rearrangement joins TRBV12-3 or TRBV12-4 to TRBJ2-7; D is unresolved. The CDR3 has 13 amino acids. V was clipped by 0 bases and J by 3 bases, with 6 bases between them.

A note on this clonotype: A much more abundant neighbour one base away suggests this may be a read error. The V and J genes are TRBV15 and TRBJ2-3; D is unclear. CDR3 length equals 12 residues. Germline CDR1 reads LNHNV; CDR2 reads YYDKDF (reference sequence). As DNA, the CDR3 is TGTGCCACCAGCGTTGTACTGGATAGGCAGTATTTT. Translation: CATSVVLDRQYF.

This clonotype was picked up a small number of times. CDR3 sequence: CASSPGDRVQETQYF. As DNA, the CDR3 is TGTGCCAGCAGCCCTGGAGACAGGGTTCAAGAGACCCAGTACTTC. This chain uses TRBV2 with TRBJ2-5; 7 nucleotides match TRBD1. Trimming took 6 bases from V and 2 from J; bases not matched to a gene: 9. CDR3 length: 15 residues. Per the germline V gene, CDR1 is SNHLY and CDR2 is FYNNEI.

This clonotype came up a few times. The V and J genes are TRBV15 and TRBJ2-1; TRBD2 is a possible D gene (5 bases). The CDR3 extends over 18 amino acids. Trimming removed 1 base from V and 0 bases from J, with 16 bases in between. From germline, CDR1 is LNHNV and CDR2 YYDKDF (reference sequence). CDR3 coding DNA: TGTGCCACCAGCAGAGCCTGGATTAGAGGGAGCTCCTACAATGAGCAGTTCTTC. Its translation is CATSRAWIRGSSYNEQFF.

V is TRBV12-5 and J is TRBJ2-1, with D perhaps matching TRBD1 (6 bases). Germline V gives CDR1 LGHNT, CDR2 FRNRAP. The V gene lost 2 bases and the J gene lost 9 bases, with 14 bases spanning the gap. This CDR3 comprises 14 residues. The CDR3 here is CASGLTRTASEQFF. CDR3 nucleotides: TGTGCTAGTGGTTTGACCCGGACAGCTTCTGAGCAGTTCTTC.

This chain links TRBV28 with TRBJ2-1; 11 nucleotides agree with TRBD2. The length of the CDR3 is 16 residues. CDR1 and CDR2 from the germline V gene are MDHEN and SYDVKM. Germline trimming cut 3 bases from V and 4 bases from J; bases unmatched to any gene: 5. CDR3 residues: CASSFLLAGVYNEQFF. The DNA of the CDR3 is TGTGCCAGCAGTTTCCTACTAGCGGGAGTGTACAATGAGCAGTTCTTC.

The chain carries TRBV27 and TRBJ2-1; 9 bases match TRBD2. V gave up 8 bases and J gave up 6 bases; unmatched junction bases: 8. CDR3 length: 14 amino acids. The germline CDR1 and CDR2 sequences are MNHEY and SMNVEV (reference sequence). This CDR3 is CASGGASGTNEQFF. CDR3 DNA: TGTGCCAGCGGAGGTGCTAGCGGGACCAATGAGCAGTTCTTC.

The rearrangement joins TRBV7-3 to TRBJ2-2; D is possibly TRBD1 (5 bases). Germline CDR1 and CDR2: SGHTA and FQGTGA. The V end lost 0 bases, the J end lost 5 bases, and 31 bases lay between the germline ends. The CDR3 runs 22 residues. The CDR3 region has the DNA TGTGCCAGCAGCTTAACGGAGACCCCAACCATCCTCGGACAAGATCCAACCGGGGAGCTGTTTTTT. Amino acids: CASSLTETPTILGQDPTGELFF.

The table lists this clonotype with many counts. V gene TRBV10-3 combines with J gene TRBJ2-3; the D gene is possibly TRBD2 (6 bases). Trimming took 2 bases from V and 2 from J, leaving 11 bases between them. Germline-derived CDR1 and CDR2 are ENHRY and SYGVKD. CDR3 length: 15 amino acids. This CDR3 is CAISERESPTDTQYF. CDR3 sequence (DNA): TGTGCCATCAGTGAGCGGGAGTCCCCCACAGATACGCAGTATTTT.

The rearrangement uses TRBV5-1 and TRBJ2-3; 7 positions match TRBD2. The ends lost 7 bases at V and 2 bases at J; junction bases unmatched: 10. From germline, CDR1 is SGHRS and CDR2 YFSETQ. The CDR3 covers 15 residues. CDR3 loop: CASAPRAGNTDTQYF. The CDR3 nucleotides read TGCGCCAGCGCTCCCCGAGCGGGGAACACAGATACGCAGTATTTT.

J is TRBJ1-4 and V is TRBV19; D remains unclear. Per germline, CDR1 LNHDA and CDR2 SQIVND (reference sequence). Trimming stripped 2 bases from V and 0 bases from J, with 7 bases between. The CDR3 runs to 15 residues. The CDR3 spells CASSISRTTNEKLFF. For the CDR3, the DNA is TGTGCCAGTAGTATAAGCAGGACAACTAATGAAAAACTGTTTTTT.

This clonotype was detected a few times. The J gene is TRBJ2-7, the V gene TRBV3-1, with D possibly TRBD1 on 5 matching bases. Germline values: CDR1 LGHDT, CDR2 YNNKEL (reference sequence). CDR3 length: 21 residues. V lost 0 bases and J 2 bases, leaving 29 bases between the germline ends. The CDR3 DNA reads TGTGCCAGCAGCCAAGATGGTATAGGACACCTCGGCGAGGCTCTTACCTACGAGCAGTACTTC. Translating gives CASSQDGIGHLGEALTYEQYF.

This clonotype was seen at least ten times. The rearrangement links TRBV9 to TRBJ2-1; maybe TRBD1 (5 bases). The V and J ends lost 3 bases and 0 bases respectively, with 7 bases between them. There are 14 residues in the CDR3. Germline V gives CDR1 SGDLS, CDR2 YYNGEE. In DNA form, the CDR3 reads TGTGCCAGCAGCGCCGACAGCTCCTACAATGAGCAGTTCTTC. Amino acids: CASSADSSYNEQFF.

CDR3 in amino acids: CSVVEAGANVLTF. Here the CDR3 DNA reads TGCAGCGTTGTAGAAGCTGGGGCCAACGTCCTGACTTTC. The chain recombines TRBV29-1 with TRBJ2-6, with unresolved D. The CDR3 sequence is 13 residues long. The germline V gene encodes CDR1 SQVTM and CDR2 ANQGSEA. Trimming took off 4 bases at V and 2 bases at J, with 6 bases between the two ends.

This clonotype appeared many times. The chain joins TRBV20-1 to TRBJ2-1; a possible D gene is TRBD2 (6 bases). Germline CDR1 and CDR2: DFQATT and SNEGSKA (reference sequence). The length of the CDR3 is 14 residues. Deletions cut 1 base from V and 3 bases from J, with 10 bases between. The CDR3 DNA reads TGCAGTGCTAGAGGGGCGGGGAGCTACAATGAGCAGTTCTTC. It is translated as CSARGAGSYNEQFF.

This clonotype was found a few times. Its ends do not fully match the called genes, so a read error is possible. The chain carries TRBV20-1 and TRBJ2-5, with 9 positions matching TRBD2. Per germline, CDR1 DFQATT and CDR2 SNEGSKA (reference sequence). This CDR3 is 15 amino acids long. The CDR3 sequence is CSARVNSGSGETQYF. The CDR3 region has the DNA TGCAGTGCGAGAGTAAATAGCGGGAGTGGCGAGACCCAGTACTTC.

At least ten counts were recorded for this clonotype. The rearrangement joins TRBV20-1 to TRBJ2-2; D is unresolved. V lost 5 bases to trimming and J lost 3 bases, with 4 bases between them. The CDR3 covers 11 residues. The germline gives CDR1 DFQATT, CDR2 SNEGSKA (reference sequence). CDR3 residues: CSAWDTGELFF. The CDR3 DNA sequence: TGCAGTGCTTGGGACACCGGGGAGCTGTTTTTT.

This clonotype was seen a handful of times. The chain couples TRBV10-1 to TRBJ2-3, with D uncertain. The CDR3 runs to 12 residues. The germline V gene encodes CDR1 WNHNN and CDR2 SYGVQD (reference sequence). Trimming shortened V by 8 bases and J by 5 bases, and 11 bases separated the two germline ends. CDR3 sequence (DNA): TGCGCCAGCGGCACTGCGTTAGATACGCAGTATTTT. Residues: CASGTALDTQYF.

This clonotype was counted many times. This chain joins TRBV2 and TRBJ2-7, with 7 bases that match TRBD2. The CDR3 is 15 amino acids. Germline assignment: CDR1 SNHLY and CDR2 FYNNEI. V trimming: 6 bases; J trimming: 5 bases; junction bases outside the gene matches: 13. CDR3 in amino acids: CASSRGGGPLNEQYF. The CDR3 coding sequence is TGTGCCAGCAGCCGTGGGGGAGGGCCTCTGAACGAGCAGTACTTC.

The table lists this clonotype with many counts. V usage is TRBV7-8 and J usage is TRBJ2-1; 13 nucleotides align to TRBD2. The CDR3 contains 16 residues. J gave up 4 bases and V 5 bases, and 5 bases lay outside the gene matches. From germline, CDR1 is SGHVS and CDR2 FQNEAQ. CDR3 protein: CASSEGLAGPYNEQFF. DNA of the CDR3: TGTGCCAGCAGCGAGGGACTAGCGGGACCTTACAATGAGCAGTTCTTC.